This T cell receptor beta chain was captured in a study of control samples from healthy donors and cancer patients. Unmatched junction bases numbered 16, after V lost 10 bases and J lost 2 bases. CDR1 and CDR2 (germline): LNHDA, SQIVND (reference sequence). This CDR3 spans 17 amino acids. Produced via immunoSEQ multiplex PCR; TCRdb's table is partial and in-frame only. The sample has about 77,000 clones; around 94% are singletons. The rearrangement uses TRBV19 and TRBJ1-5; the match to TRBD1 covers 8 bases. The clonotype originates from a woman aged 55-70 years in good health. Material: blood. This CDR3 reads CATRLNRGVEGNQPQHF. In DNA, the CDR3 is TGTGCCACCCGATTAAACAGGGGGGTTGAGGGCAATCAGCCCCAGCATTTT.